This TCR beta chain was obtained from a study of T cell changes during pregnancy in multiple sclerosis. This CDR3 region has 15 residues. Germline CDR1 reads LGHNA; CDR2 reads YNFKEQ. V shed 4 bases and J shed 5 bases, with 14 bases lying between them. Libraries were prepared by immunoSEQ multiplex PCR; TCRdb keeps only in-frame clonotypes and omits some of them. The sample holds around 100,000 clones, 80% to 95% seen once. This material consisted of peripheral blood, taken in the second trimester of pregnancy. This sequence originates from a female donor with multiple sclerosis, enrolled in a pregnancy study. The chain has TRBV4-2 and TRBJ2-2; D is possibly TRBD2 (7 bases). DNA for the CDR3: TGTGCCAGCAGCCCCCGTAGGGGGGGGACCGGGGAGCTGTTTTTT. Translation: CASSPRRGGTGELFF.